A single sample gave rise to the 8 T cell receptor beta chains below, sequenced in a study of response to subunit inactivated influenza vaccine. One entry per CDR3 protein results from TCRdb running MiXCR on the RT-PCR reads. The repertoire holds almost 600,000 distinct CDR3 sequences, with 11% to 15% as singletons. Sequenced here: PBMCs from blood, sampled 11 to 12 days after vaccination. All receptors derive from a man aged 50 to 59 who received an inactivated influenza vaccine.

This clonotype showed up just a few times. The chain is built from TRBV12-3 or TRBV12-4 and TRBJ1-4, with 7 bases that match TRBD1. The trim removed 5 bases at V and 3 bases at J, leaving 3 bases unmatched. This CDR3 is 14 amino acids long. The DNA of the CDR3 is TGTGCCAGCAGTCGGACAGGCCCTAATGAAAAACTGTTTTTT. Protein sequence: CASSRTGPNEKLFF.

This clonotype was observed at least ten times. For the CDR3, the DNA is TGTGCCAGCAGTGAACCTTTTAGGGGCGTCGAGACCCAGTACTTC. Translating it yields CASSEPFRGVETQYF. The chain recombines TRBV2 with TRBJ2-5, with D tentatively TRBD1 (5 bases). The CDR3 is made up of 15 amino acids. V lost 2 bases and J lost 5, with 15 bases in between. Germline lookup yields CDR1 SNHLY and CDR2 FYNNEI.

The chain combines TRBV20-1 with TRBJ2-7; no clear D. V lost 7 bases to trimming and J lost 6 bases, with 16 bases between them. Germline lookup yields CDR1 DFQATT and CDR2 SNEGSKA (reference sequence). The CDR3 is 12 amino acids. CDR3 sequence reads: CSVPSSTGEQYF. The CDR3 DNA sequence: TGCAGTGTCCCAAGTTCAACCGGCGAGCAGTACTTC.

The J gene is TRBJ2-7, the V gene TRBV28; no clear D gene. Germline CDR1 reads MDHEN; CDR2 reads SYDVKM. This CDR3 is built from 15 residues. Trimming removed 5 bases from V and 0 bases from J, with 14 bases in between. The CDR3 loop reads CASSRTWVVSYEQYF. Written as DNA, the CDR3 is TGTGCCAGCAGTCGAACTTGGGTAGTCTCCTACGAGCAGTACTTC.

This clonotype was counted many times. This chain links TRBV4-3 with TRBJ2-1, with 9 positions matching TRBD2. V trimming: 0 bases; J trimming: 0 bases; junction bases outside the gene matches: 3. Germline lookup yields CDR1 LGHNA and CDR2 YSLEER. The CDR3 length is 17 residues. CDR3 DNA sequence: TGCGCCAGCAGCCAAGAGGGACTAGCAGGCTCCTACAATGAGCAGTTCTTC. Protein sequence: CASSQEGLAGSYNEQFF.

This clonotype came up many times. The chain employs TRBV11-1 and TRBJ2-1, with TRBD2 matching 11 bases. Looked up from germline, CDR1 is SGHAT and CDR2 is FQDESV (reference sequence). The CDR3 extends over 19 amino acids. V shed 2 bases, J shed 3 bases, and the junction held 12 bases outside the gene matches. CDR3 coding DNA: TGTGCCAGCAGCTTAAAGATAGCGGGAGGGGATAGGTACTACAATGAGCAGTTCTTC. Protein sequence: CASSLKIAGGDRYYNEQFF.

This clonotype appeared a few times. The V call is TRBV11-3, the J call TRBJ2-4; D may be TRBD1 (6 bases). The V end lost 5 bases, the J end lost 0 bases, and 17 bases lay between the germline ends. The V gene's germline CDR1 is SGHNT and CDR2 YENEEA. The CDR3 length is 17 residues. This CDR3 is CASSLTPGELAKNIQYF. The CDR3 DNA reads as TGTGCCAGCAGCCTCACGCCAGGGGAACTAGCCAAAAACATTCAGTACTTC.

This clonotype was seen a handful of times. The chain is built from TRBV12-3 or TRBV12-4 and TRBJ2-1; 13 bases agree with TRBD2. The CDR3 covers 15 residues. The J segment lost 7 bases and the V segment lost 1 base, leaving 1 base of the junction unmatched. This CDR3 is CASSLETSGRNEQFF. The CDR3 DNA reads TGTGCCAGCAGTTTAGAGACTAGCGGGAGGAATGAGCAGTTCTTC.